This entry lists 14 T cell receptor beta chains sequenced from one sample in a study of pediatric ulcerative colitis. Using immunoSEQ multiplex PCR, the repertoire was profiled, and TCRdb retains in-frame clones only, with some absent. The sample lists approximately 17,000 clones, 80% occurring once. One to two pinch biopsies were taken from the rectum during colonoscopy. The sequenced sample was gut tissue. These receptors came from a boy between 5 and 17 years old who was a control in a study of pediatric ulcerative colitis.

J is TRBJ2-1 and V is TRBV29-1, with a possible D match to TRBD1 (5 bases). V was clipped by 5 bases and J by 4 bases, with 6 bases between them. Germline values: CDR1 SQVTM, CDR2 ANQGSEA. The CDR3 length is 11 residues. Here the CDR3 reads CSVRQYNEQFF. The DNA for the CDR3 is TGCAGCGTTCGACAGTACAATGAGCAGTTCTTC.

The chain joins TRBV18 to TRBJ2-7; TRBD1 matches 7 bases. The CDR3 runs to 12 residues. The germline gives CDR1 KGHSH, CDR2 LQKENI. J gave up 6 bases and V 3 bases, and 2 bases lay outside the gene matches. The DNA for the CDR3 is TGTGCCAGCTCACCGACAGGGCGCGAGCAGTACTTC. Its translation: CASSPTGREQYF.

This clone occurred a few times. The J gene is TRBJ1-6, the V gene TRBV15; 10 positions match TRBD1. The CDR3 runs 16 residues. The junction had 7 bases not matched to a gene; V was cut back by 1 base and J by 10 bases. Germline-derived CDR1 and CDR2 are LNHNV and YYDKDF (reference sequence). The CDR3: CATSRAFGTGDSPLHF. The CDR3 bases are TGTGCCACCAGCAGAGCATTTGGGACAGGGGACTCACCCCTCCACTTT.

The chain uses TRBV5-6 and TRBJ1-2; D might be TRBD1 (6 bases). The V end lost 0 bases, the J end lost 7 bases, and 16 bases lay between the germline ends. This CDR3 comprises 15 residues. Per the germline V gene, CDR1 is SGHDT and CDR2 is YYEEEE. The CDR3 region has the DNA TGTGCCAGCAGCTTGGTCGGGGGCGAACATCGTGGCTACACCTTC. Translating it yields CASSLVGGEHRGYTF.

The CDR3 is CASSQEGPAGGPPEQFF. In DNA, the CDR3 is TGCGCCAGCAGCCAAGAGGGCCCAGCGGGGGGGCCGCCTGAGCAGTTCTTC. The rearrangement links TRBV4-3 to TRBJ2-1; 10 nucleotides align to TRBD2. J was trimmed by 9 bases and V by 0 bases; bases with no gene match: 11. There are 17 residues in the CDR3. The germline V gene encodes CDR1 LGHNA and CDR2 YSLEER.

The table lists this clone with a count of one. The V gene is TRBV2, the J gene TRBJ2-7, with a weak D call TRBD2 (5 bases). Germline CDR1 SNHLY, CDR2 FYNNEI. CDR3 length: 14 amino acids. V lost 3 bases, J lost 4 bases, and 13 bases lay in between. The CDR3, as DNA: TGTGCCAGCAGTGAGGGGTCACTAGGGTACGAGCAGTACTTC. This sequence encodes CASSEGSLGYEQYF.

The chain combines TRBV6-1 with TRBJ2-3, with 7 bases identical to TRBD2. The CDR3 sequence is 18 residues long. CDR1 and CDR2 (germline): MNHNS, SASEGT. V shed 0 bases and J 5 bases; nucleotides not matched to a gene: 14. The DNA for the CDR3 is TGTGCCAGCAGTGAAGCGGGATTGGGCGGGAGAAAGGGAGATACGCAGTATTTT. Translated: CASSEAGLGGRKGDTQYF.

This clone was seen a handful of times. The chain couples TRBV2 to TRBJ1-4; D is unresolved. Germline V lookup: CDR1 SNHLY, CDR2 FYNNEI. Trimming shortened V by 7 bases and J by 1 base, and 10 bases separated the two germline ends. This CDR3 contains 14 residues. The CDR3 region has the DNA TGTGCCAGCACGAAAGGGCTAACTAATGAAAAACTGTTTTTT. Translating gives CASTKGLTNEKLFF.

The CDR3 DNA is TGTGCCAGCAGCGGGGACAGCTACACTGAAGCTTTCTTT. Translated: CASSGDSYTEAFF. This sequence joins TRBV7-3 and TRBJ1-1, with TRBD1 matching over 7 bases. Germline V gives CDR1 SGHTA, CDR2 FQGTGA. The CDR3 contains 13 residues. The V and J ends lost 5 bases and 3 bases, in that order; junction bases with no gene match: 3.

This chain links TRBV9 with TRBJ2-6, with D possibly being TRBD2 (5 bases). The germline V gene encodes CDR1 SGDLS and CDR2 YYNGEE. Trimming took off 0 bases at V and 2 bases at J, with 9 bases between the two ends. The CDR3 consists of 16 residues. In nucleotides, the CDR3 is TGTGCCAGCAGCGTAGAATCAGCGGCTGGGGCCAACGTCCTGACTTTC. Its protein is CASSVESAAGANVLTF.

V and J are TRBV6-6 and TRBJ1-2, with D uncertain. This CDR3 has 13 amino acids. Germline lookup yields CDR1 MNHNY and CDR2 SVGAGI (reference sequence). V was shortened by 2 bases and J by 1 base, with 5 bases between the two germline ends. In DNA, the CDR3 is TGTGCCAGCAGTTACGGGAATAACTATGGCTACACCTTC. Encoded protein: CASSYGNNYGYTF.

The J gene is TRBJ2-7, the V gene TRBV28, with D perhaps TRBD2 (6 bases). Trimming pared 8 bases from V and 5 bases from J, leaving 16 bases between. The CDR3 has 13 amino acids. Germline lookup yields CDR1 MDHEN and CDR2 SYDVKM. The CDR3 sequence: CASDPGAPHEQYF. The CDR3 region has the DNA TGTGCCAGCGACCCGGGAGCCCCCCACGAGCAGTACTTC.

The CDR3 sequence is CASSQDLGTGGVPGNTIYF. CDR3 sequence (DNA): TGTGCCAGCAGCCAAGACCTCGGGACAGGGGGGGTCCCTGGAAACACCATATATTTT. The chain joins TRBV4-2 to TRBJ1-3, with 11 nucleotides matching TRBD1. The CDR3 is 19 residues long. J lost 2 bases, V lost 0 bases, and 9 bases had no gene match. Per the germline V gene, CDR1 is LGHNA and CDR2 is YNFKEQ.

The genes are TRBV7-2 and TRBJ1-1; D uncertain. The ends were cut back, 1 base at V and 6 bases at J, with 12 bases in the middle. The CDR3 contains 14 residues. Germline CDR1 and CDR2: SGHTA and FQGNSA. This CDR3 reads CASSLVGGFAEAFF. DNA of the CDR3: TGTGCCAGCAGCTTAGTAGGTGGGTTTGCTGAAGCTTTCTTT.